These T cell receptor beta chains were read from a single sample in a study of shared clonotypes between healthy human individuals. The assay was immunoSEQ multiplex PCR, and TCRdb's table has in-frame clones only and misses some. The repertoire has about 2.2 million clones, over 85% of them found once; the top ten carry less than 2%. Sequenced input: naive CD8+ T cells from PBMCs. The receptors originated from a man aged 18 to 35 in good health. Some clones in this sample may be carry-over from other donors' samples. Both conserved end residues are part of each CDR3. The D gene is left open where the match is weak. Where a row states a size, it is once, few, many or the class of an expanded clone; other rows omit it.

CASSYGGANTEAFF	TGTGCCAGCAGTTACGGAGGGGCGAACACTGAAGCTTTCTTT	TRBV6-5	.	TRBJ1-1	.
CASSESAVNYGYTF	TGTGCCAGCAGTGAATCGGCAGTCAACTATGGCTACACCTTC	TRBV6-1	once	TRBJ1-2	.
CASATPGGRNEQFF	TGCGCCAGCGCCACCCCCGGGGGCAGGAATGAGCAGTTCTTC	TRBV5-1	.	TRBJ2-1	.
CASSAPLGRYGYTF	TGTGCCAGCAGCGCCCCTCTGGGACGCTATGGCTACACCTTC	TRBV9	.	TRBJ1-2	.
CAISESDLLAAIPYNEQFF	TGTGCCATCAGTGAGTCGGACCTCCTAGCGGCCATCCCCTACAATGAGCAGTTCTTC	TRBV10-3	.	TRBJ2-1	TRBD2
CASRDIAGNYNEQFF	TGCGCCAGCAGAGATATAGCGGGCAATTACAATGAGCAGTTCTTC	TRBV4-1	.	TRBJ2-1	TRBD2
CASSSSGSGGPHEQYF	TGTGCCAGCAGCTCTTCGGGGTCGGGAGGGCCCCACGAGCAGTACTTC	TRBV9	.	TRBJ2-7	TRBD2
CASSLMTAGGYTF	TGTGCCAGCAGCTTAATGACCGCGGGCGGCTACACCTTC	TRBV11-2	.	TRBJ1-2	.
CASSSRGDTEAFF	TGTGCCAGCAGCTCCCGCGGGGACACTGAAGCTTTCTTT	TRBV7-3	.	TRBJ1-1	.
CASSQTPSKSLFSYEQYF	TGCGCCAGCAGCCAAACCCCTTCGAAGTCCCTGTTTTCCTACGAGCAGTACTTC	TRBV4-3	.	TRBJ2-7	.
CASSDKPGQTNTGELFF	TGTGCCAGCAGCGATAAACCGGGACAGACGAACACCGGGGAGCTGTTTTTT	TRBV7-8	.	TRBJ2-2	TRBD1
CASSLRLAGDDEQFF	TGTGCCAGCAGCTTGAGACTAGCGGGAGACGATGAGCAGTTCTTC	TRBV13	.	TRBJ2-1	TRBD2
CASSLANRVTEAFF	TGTGCCAGCAGTTTGGCAAACAGGGTCACTGAAGCTTTCTTT	TRBV28	.	TRBJ1-1	.
CASSLDGGREFFEQFF	TGTGCCAGCAGCTTAGACGGCGGGAGGGAATTTTTTGAGCAGTTCTTC	TRBV7-8	.	TRBJ2-1	TRBD2
CASRIFVGSNEKLFF	TGTGCCAGCAGGATATTCGTCGGATCTAATGAAAAACTGTTTTTT	TRBV6-1	.	TRBJ1-4	.
CASTPGPAPTYEQYF	TGTGCCAGTACCCCGGGCCCTGCCCCAACCTACGAGCAGTACTTC	TRBV19	.	TRBJ2-7	.
CATSTGTGREQYF	TGTGCCACCAGCACCGGGACAGGGCGCGAGCAGTACTTC	TRBV15	few	TRBJ2-7	TRBD1